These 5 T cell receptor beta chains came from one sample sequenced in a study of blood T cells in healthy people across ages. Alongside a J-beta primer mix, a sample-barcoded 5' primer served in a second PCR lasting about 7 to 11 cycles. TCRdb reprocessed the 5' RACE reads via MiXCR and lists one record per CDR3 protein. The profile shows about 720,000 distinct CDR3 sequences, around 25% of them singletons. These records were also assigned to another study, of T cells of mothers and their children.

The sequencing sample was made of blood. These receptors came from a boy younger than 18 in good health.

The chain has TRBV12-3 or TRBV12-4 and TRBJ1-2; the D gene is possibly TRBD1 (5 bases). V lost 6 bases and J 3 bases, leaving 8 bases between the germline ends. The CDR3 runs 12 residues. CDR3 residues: CASSIQDYGYTF. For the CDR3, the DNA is TGTGCCAGCAGCATACAGGACTATGGCTACACCTTC.

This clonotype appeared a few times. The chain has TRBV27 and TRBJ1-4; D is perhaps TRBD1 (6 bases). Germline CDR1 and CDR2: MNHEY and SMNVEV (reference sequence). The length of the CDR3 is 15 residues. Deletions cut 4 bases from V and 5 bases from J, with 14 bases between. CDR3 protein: CASSSVTGSNEKLFF. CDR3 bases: TGTGCCAGCAGTTCCGTGACAGGCTCCAATGAAAAACTGTTTTTT.

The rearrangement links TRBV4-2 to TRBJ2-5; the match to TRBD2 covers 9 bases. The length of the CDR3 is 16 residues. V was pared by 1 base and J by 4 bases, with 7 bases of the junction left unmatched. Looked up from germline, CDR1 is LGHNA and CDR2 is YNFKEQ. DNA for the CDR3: TGTGCCAGCAGCCAAGTCAAAGCGGGGGGCGCAGAGACCCAGTACTTC. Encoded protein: CASSQVKAGGAETQYF.

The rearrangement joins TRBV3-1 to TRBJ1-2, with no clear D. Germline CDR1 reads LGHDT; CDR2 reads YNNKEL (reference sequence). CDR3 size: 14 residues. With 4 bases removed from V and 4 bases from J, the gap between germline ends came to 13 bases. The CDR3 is CASSPYDGTYGYTF. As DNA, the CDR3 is TGTGCCAGCAGCCCATACGACGGAACCTATGGCTACACCTTC.

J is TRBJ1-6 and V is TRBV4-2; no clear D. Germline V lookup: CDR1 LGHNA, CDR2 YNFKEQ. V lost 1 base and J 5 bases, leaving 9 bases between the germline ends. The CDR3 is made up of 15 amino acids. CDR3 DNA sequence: TGTGCCAGCAGCCAAGCGGACCTGAATAATTCACCCCTCCACTTT. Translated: CASSQADLNNSPLHF.